The clone carrying this TCR beta chain was counted between two and nine times. This entry comes from a study of control samples from healthy donors and cancer patients. The data were produced by immunoSEQ multiplex PCR, yet TCRdb's version contains in-frame clones alone and is incomplete. The sample shows 40,000 to 60,000 clones, 87% of them seen only once. Germline CDR1 and CDR2: MNHEY and SVGAGI. V shed 6 bases and J 4 bases; nucleotides not matched to a gene: 10. The CDR3 is 15 residues long. Material: PBMCs. The genes are TRBV6-5 and TRBJ2-7, with 9 nucleotides matching TRBD1. The TCR comes from a man aged 55 to 69 with head and neck cancer. For the CDR3, the DNA is TGTGCCAGCAGGGTTACGACAGGGGGATTTTACGAGCAGTACTTC. This translates into CASRVTTGGFYEQYF.